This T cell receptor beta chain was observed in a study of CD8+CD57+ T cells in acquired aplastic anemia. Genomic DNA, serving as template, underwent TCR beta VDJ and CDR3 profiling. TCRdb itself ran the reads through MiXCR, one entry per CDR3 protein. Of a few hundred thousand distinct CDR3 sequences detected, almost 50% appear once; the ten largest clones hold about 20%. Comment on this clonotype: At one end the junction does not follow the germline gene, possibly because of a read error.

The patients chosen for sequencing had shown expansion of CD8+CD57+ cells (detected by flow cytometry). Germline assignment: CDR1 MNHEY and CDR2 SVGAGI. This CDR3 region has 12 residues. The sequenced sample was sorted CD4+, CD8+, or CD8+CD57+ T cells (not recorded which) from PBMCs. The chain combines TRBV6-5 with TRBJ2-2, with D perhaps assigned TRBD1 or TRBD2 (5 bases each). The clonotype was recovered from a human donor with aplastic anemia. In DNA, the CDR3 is TGTGCCAGCAGTCGAGGGGCCGGGAAGCTGTTTTTT. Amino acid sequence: CASSRGAGKLFF.